Listed here are 30 T cell receptor beta chains from one sample, sequenced in a study of blood T cell repertoires in COVID-19. Method: immunoSEQ multiplex PCR; TCRdb's copy keeps in-frame clones and lacks some. This table holds roughly 230,000 clones, roughly 85% found once. The sequenced material came from peripheral blood. The receptors here all came from a man aged 45-65 years with COVID-19, enrolled during active disease.

The chain employs TRBV3-1 (or the pseudogene TRBV3-2) and TRBJ2-1; 8 bases line up with TRBD1. V was clipped by 6 bases and J by 8 bases; unmatched bases: 12. This CDR3 has 15 amino acids. Germline CDR1 reads LGHDT; CDR2 reads YNNKEL (reference sequence). The CDR3 spells CASSRTGTGDDEQFF. The CDR3 DNA reads TGTGCCAGCAGTCGTACCGGGACAGGTGACGATGAGCAGTTCTTC.

This chain joins TRBV7-2 and TRBJ2-7, with 10 bases fitting TRBD2. Germline assignment: CDR1 SGHTA and CDR2 FQGNSA. The V and J ends lost 5 bases and 3 bases, in that order; junction bases with no gene match: 7. This CDR3 comprises 15 residues. This CDR3 reads CASSVSGGPFYEQYF. CDR3 in DNA: TGTGCCAGCAGCGTTAGCGGGGGGCCTTTCTACGAGCAGTACTTC.

The chain is built from TRBV11-3 and TRBJ2-1; 9 bases are shared with TRBD2. Per germline, CDR1 SGHNT and CDR2 YENEEA. The CDR3 contains 14 residues. Losses at the gene ends were 5 bases for V and 6 bases for J; bases not matched to a gene: 5. This CDR3 is CASSEAGGRNEQFF. Here the CDR3 DNA reads TGTGCCAGCAGCGAGGCGGGGGGGCGCAATGAGCAGTTCTTC.

The sample holds a few counts of this clone. The chain has TRBV4-1 and TRBJ1-4; a weak D match, TRBD1 (5 bases). V was cut by 1 base and J by 8 bases, with 14 bases left in between. CDR3 length equals 15 residues. Germline CDR1 reads MGHRA; CDR2 reads YSYEKL. CDR3 in amino acids: CASSQGMGPVEKLFF. CDR3 coding DNA: TGCGCCAGCAGCCAAGGGATGGGGCCGGTAGAAAAACTGTTTTTT.

This rearrangement joins TRBV7-3 to TRBJ2-3, with TRBD2 matching 7 bases. This CDR3 region has 15 residues. CDR1 SGHTA and CDR2 FQGTGA come from the germline V gene. Trimming took 0 bases from V and 4 from J; bases not matched to a gene: 4. CDR3 coding DNA: TGTGCCAGCAGCTTAACTGGCGGGGGTTCAGATACGCAGTATTTT. It is translated as CASSLTGGGSDTQYF.

This clone was recorded only once. The chain recombines TRBV11-2 with TRBJ2-2; D is perhaps TRBD2 (5 bases). Per germline, CDR1 SGHAT and CDR2 FQNNGV. Trimming shortened V by 4 bases and J by 1 base, and 7 bases separated the two germline ends. The CDR3 consists of 14 residues. The CDR3 bases are TGTGCCAGCAGCTCTAGCTTGAACACCGGGGAGCTGTTTTTT. This encodes CASSSSLNTGELFF. The variable domain in full, completed from reference TRBV11-2 and TRBJ2-2, reads EAGVAQSPRYKIIEKRQSVAFWCNPISGHATLYWYQQILGQGPKLLIQFQNNGVVDDSQLPKDRFSAERLKGVDSTLKIQPAKLEDSAVYLCASSSSLNTGELFFGEGSRLTVL.

The chain uses TRBV25-1 and TRBJ2-6; 11 nucleotides line up with TRBD1. The CDR3 sequence is 17 residues long. CDR1 is MGHDK and CDR2 is SYGVNS in the germline V gene. V lost 3 bases and J lost 3; bases outside the gene matches: 4. This CDR3 is CASSEGTGGFGANVLTF. CDR3 DNA: TGTGCCAGCAGTGAGGGGACAGGGGGATTTGGGGCCAACGTCCTGACTTTC.

This clone was observed once. This chain uses TRBV27 with TRBJ1-2, with TRBD1 as a possible D gene (5 bases). V was pared by 5 bases and J by 8 bases, with 15 bases between. Per germline, CDR1 MNHEY and CDR2 SMNVEV (reference sequence). The CDR3 runs 13 residues. The CDR3 DNA follows: TGTGCCAGCAGTCCTCTCCAGGGAGGCGGCTACACCTTC. This encodes CASSPLQGGGYTF.

The rearrangement joins TRBV20-1 to TRBJ1-2; unclear D gene. The CDR3 is 8 amino acids. In germline, CDR1 is DFQATT, CDR2 SNEGSKA (reference sequence). CDR3 nucleotides: TGCAGCCAAGACATCTACACCTTC. Its protein is CSQDIYTF.

CDR3 in DNA: TGTGCCAGCAGCCCAGTGGCTAGCGGGTACAATGAGCAGTTCTTC. Amino acids: CASSPVASGYNEQFF. This chain uses TRBV7-2 with TRBJ2-1, with 8 nucleotides matching TRBD2. The junction had 7 bases not matched to a gene; V was cut back by 5 bases and J by 4 bases. Germline CDR1 is SGHTA and CDR2 is FQGNSA. The CDR3 has 15 amino acids.

V and J are TRBV19 and TRBJ1-6, with D tentatively TRBD1 (6 bases). The CDR3 length is 14 residues. Germline V gene lookup returns CDR1 LNHDA and CDR2 SQIVND (reference sequence). V lost 3 bases and J lost 11, with 14 bases in between. Here the CDR3 reads CASSMGSGVTPLHF. The CDR3 DNA sequence: TGTGCCAGTAGTATGGGTTCAGGGGTAACACCCCTCCACTTT.

The chain joins TRBV5-1 to TRBJ2-7, with D uncertain. The CDR3 consists of 15 residues. Trimming took off 0 bases at V and 7 bases at J, with 17 bases between the two ends. Germline loops: CDR1 SGHRS, CDR2 YFSETQ. The CDR3 nucleotides read TGCGCCAGCAGCTTGGGGTCAGGCACCTTCTCTGAGCAGTACTTC. Protein sequence: CASSLGSGTFSEQYF.

Details on this clone: Other DNA sequences in the sample encode the same CDR3. The chain recombines TRBV30 with TRBJ1-1; weak D call: TRBD1 (6 bases). CDR3 length equals 13 residues. V dropped 4 bases and J dropped 0 bases, with 9 bases sitting between them. Looked up from germline, CDR1 is GTSNPN and CDR2 is SVGIG (reference sequence). CDR3 bases: TGTGCCTGGACCGGACAGCTGAACACTGAAGCTTTCTTT. This gives the protein CAWTGQLNTEAFF.

The chain uses TRBV3-1 (or the pseudogene TRBV3-2) and TRBJ2-3, with 15 bases lining up with TRBD2. Germline CDR1 LGHDT, CDR2 YNNKEL (reference sequence). V was clipped by 5 bases and J by 2 bases; unmatched bases: 8. There are 18 residues in the CDR3. This CDR3 is CASSKGTSGGSLTDTQYF. The CDR3 DNA reads as TGTGCCAGCAGCAAGGGGACTAGCGGGGGGTCCCTCACAGATACGCAGTATTTT.

This rearrangement joins TRBV4-2 to TRBJ1-2, with D perhaps matching TRBD1 (5 bases). The CDR3 totals 16 residues. The germline V gene has CDR1 LGHNA and CDR2 YNFKEQ. The germline V and J ends were trimmed by 3 bases and 7 bases, with 21 bases remaining between them. CDR3 DNA sequence: TGTGCCAGCAGCCAGCTGGGAGGAGCAAGGGACCGTGGCTACACCTTC. Protein sequence: CASSQLGGARDRGYTF.

This CDR3 reads CASRARSATNEKLFF. The DNA for the CDR3 is TGTGCCAGCAGGGCCCGGAGCGCAACTAATGAAAAACTGTTTTTT. V usage is TRBV6-5 and J usage is TRBJ1-4; no firm D call. The germline CDR1 and CDR2 sequences are MNHEY and SVGAGI. Trimming removed 6 bases at V and 0 bases at J, with 11 bases between. The CDR3 has 15 amino acids.

The genes are TRBV7-3 and TRBJ2-3; the match to TRBD2 covers 11 bases. The CDR3 spans 13 residues. With 5 bases clipped from V and 9 bases from J, the junction kept 4 bases outside the gene matches. Germline assignment: CDR1 SGHTA and CDR2 FQGTGA. CDR3 in DNA: TGTGCCAGCAGCACCTCTAGCGGGGGGACGCAGTATTTT. Residues: CASSTSSGGTQYF.

The chain is built from TRBV19 and TRBJ2-7; D call uncertain. Trimming shortened V by 4 bases and J by 1 base, and 8 bases separated the two germline ends. Germline-derived CDR1 and CDR2 are LNHDA and SQIVND (reference sequence). The CDR3 runs 13 residues. The CDR3 is CASSTTPSYEQYF. CDR3 DNA sequence: TGTGCCAGTAGTACGACTCCTTCCTACGAGCAGTACTTC.

J is TRBJ2-2 and V is TRBV6-1; 11 bases agree with TRBD1. Unmatched junction bases numbered 6, after V lost 3 bases and J lost 6 bases. The germline CDR1 and CDR2 sequences are MNHNS and SASEGT. The CDR3 extends over 16 amino acids. CDR3 nucleotides: TGTGCCAGCAGTGAGCGGACAGGGGGCGCTTCCGGGGAGCTGTTTTTT. Translated, it gives CASSERTGGASGELFF.

The chain carries TRBV3-1 (or the pseudogene TRBV3-2) and TRBJ2-3, with a tentative D call TRBD2 (6 bases). CDR3 length equals 15 residues. Germline V gives CDR1 LGHDT, CDR2 YNNKEL (reference sequence). V was pared by 6 bases and J by 2 bases, with 15 bases between. The DNA for the CDR3 is TGTGCCAGCAGTCAGACCCGGACTAACACAGATACGCAGTATTTT. Its translation: CASSQTRTNTDTQYF.

The chain employs TRBV5-1 and TRBJ2-3; 7 nucleotides align to TRBD2. The CDR3 is 16 amino acids. J was trimmed by 1 base and V by 0 bases; bases with no gene match: 5. Germline loops: CDR1 SGHRS, CDR2 YFSETQ. The chain's CDR3 is CASSLDPAGGTDTQYF. The DNA for the CDR3 is TGCGCCAGCAGCTTGGATCCGGCGGGGGGCACAGATACGCAGTATTTT.

The V and J genes are TRBV6-5 and TRBJ1-1, with D possibly being TRBD1 (5 bases). CDR1 and CDR2 (germline): MNHEY, SVGAGI. Trimming removed 5 bases at V and 7 bases at J, with 14 bases between. The CDR3 loop spans 13 amino acids. In nucleotides, the CDR3 is TGTGCCAGCAGTCCTACCATTAGGGGTGAAGCTTTCTTT. Translation: CASSPTIRGEAFF.

The chain combines TRBV6-5 with TRBJ1-6; 7 bases map to TRBD1. V lost 6 bases and J lost 10; bases outside the gene matches: 6. In germline, CDR1 is MNHEY, CDR2 SVGAGI. The CDR3 loop spans 13 amino acids. The CDR3 DNA reads as TGTGCCAGCAGGACAGGGTACGACTCACCCCTCCACTTT. Its translation: CASRTGYDSPLHF.

As to this clone: The identical CDR3 is also encoded by other nucleotide sequences in the sample. V gene TRBV5-1 combines with J gene TRBJ2-2, with TRBD2 identical over 7 bases. Germline CDR1 is SGHRS and CDR2 is YFSETQ. V was clipped by 0 bases and J by 5 bases; unmatched bases: 4. The CDR3 consists of 15 residues. The CDR3 region is CASSLAGEGTGELFF. The DNA of the CDR3 is TGCGCCAGCAGCTTGGCCGGGGAGGGGACCGGGGAGCTGTTTTTT.

The chain couples TRBV6-1 to TRBJ1-4; D remains ambiguous. Per the germline V gene, CDR1 is MNHNS and CDR2 is SASEGT. The germline V and J ends were trimmed by 1 base and 7 bases, with 10 bases remaining between them. The CDR3 length is 14 residues. CDR3 loop: CASSEGLRGEKLFF. The CDR3 DNA sequence: TGTGCCAGCAGTGAAGGACTGCGTGGTGAAAAACTGTTTTTT.

J is TRBJ1-5 and V is TRBV12-3 or TRBV12-4; TRBD1 aligns across 7 bases. The V gene end was trimmed by 6 bases and the J gene end by 5 bases; junction bases not matched to a gene: 4. The CDR3 contains 13 residues. Here the CDR3 reads CASSSDRDQPQHF. CDR3 nucleotide sequence: TGTGCCAGCAGCTCCGACAGGGATCAGCCCCAGCATTTT.

The chain employs TRBV7-6 and TRBJ2-7, with D perhaps matching TRBD2 (5 bases). The germline V gene has CDR1 SGHVS and CDR2 FNYEAQ. The CDR3 is made up of 15 amino acids. The V end lost 1 base, the J end lost 7 bases, and 17 bases lay between the germline ends. The chain's CDR3 is CASSLDSGRTREQYF. CDR3 coding DNA: TGTGCCAGCAGCTTAGACTCCGGACGGACTCGGGAGCAGTACTTC.

The V and J genes are TRBV27 and TRBJ2-7, with D possibly matching TRBD1 (6 bases). Trimming cost V 9 bases and J 1 base, with 13 bases left between them. This CDR3 contains 13 residues. Looked up from germline, CDR1 is MNHEY and CDR2 is SMNVEV (reference sequence). The CDR3 region is CASAGRGSYEQYF. The CDR3 nucleotides are TGTGCCAGTGCGGGCAGGGGTTCCTACGAGCAGTACTTC.

The genes are TRBV7-8 and TRBJ1-3; the match to TRBD1 covers 7 bases. The CDR3 sequence is 17 residues long. V lost 6 bases to trimming and J lost 4 bases; unmatched junction nucleotides: 15. CDR1 SGHVS and CDR2 FQNEAQ come from the germline V gene. CDR3: CASRPTPVQGPGNTIYF. The CDR3 DNA reads as TGTGCCAGCAGACCAACGCCCGTACAGGGGCCAGGAAACACCATATATTTT.

The chain employs TRBV9 and TRBJ2-2; 9 bases fit TRBD2. CDR1 SGDLS and CDR2 YYNGEE come from the germline V gene. The CDR3 extends over 15 amino acids. V gave up 2 bases and J gave up 2 bases; unmatched junction bases: 1. CDR3 sequence reads: CASSVSGGNTGELFF. CDR3 bases: TGTGCCAGCAGCGTTAGCGGGGGAAACACCGGGGAGCTGTTTTTT.